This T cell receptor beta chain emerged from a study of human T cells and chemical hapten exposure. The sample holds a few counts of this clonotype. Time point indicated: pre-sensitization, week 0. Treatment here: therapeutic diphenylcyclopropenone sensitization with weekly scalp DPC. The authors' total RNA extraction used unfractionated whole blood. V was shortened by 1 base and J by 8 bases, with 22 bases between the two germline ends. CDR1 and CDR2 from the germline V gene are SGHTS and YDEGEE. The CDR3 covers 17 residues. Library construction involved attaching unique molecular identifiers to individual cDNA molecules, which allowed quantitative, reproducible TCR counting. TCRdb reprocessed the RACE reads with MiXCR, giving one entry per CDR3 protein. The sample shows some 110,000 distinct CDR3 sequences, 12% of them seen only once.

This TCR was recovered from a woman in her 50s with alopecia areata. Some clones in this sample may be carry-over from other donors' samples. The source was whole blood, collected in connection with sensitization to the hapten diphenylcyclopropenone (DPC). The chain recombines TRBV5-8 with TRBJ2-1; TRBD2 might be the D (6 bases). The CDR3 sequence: CASSLQRTTTGTHEQFF. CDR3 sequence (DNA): TGTGCCAGCAGCTTGCAGAGGACTACTACCGGAACCCATGAGCAGTTCTTC.